These 19 T cell receptor beta chains originate from one sample sequenced in a study of naive and memory T cell subsets. An oligonucleotide containing a UMI was ligated to the 3' end of TCR cDNA. Amplification of ligated cDNA took four PCR rounds with SP2 and nested alpha and beta constant primers. TCRdb used MiXCR to reprocess the 5' RACE reads, holding one entry per CDR3 protein. The sample includes about 62,000 distinct CDR3 sequences, under 10% seen only once; the top ten take roughly 19%. All receptors derive from a female donor in good health.

This clonotype turned up a few times. The chain carries TRBV19 and TRBJ2-6, with 8 bases aligning to TRBD1. The CDR3 sequence is 15 residues long. With V trimmed by 6 bases and J by 3 bases, 4 bases remained unmatched. Germline CDR1 and CDR2: LNHDA and SQIVND (reference sequence). Here the CDR3 reads CASSPQGDGANVLTF. The CDR3 DNA sequence: TGTGCCAGTAGCCCACAGGGGGATGGGGCCAACGTCCTGACTTTC.

Only a few counts were recorded for this clonotype. This chain links TRBV20-1 with TRBJ2-7; TRBD2 aligns across 9 bases. Trimming removed 3 bases from V and 4 bases from J; junction bases left unmatched: 7. Germline loops: CDR1 DFQATT, CDR2 SNEGSKA (reference sequence). The CDR3 contains 14 residues. The CDR3 here is CSARTAGGPYEQYF. In DNA form, the CDR3 reads TGCAGTGCTAGGACCGCGGGGGGGCCGTACGAGCAGTACTTC.

The chain recombines TRBV3-1 with TRBJ1-1, with D possibly being TRBD1 (5 bases). In germline, CDR1 is LGHDT, CDR2 YNNKEL (reference sequence). V was cut by 4 bases and J by 6 bases, with 12 bases left in between. This CDR3 region has 13 residues. The CDR3 DNA reads as TGTGCCAGCAGCCGGGAGGGGATCCCTGAAGCTTTCTTT. Translation: CASSREGIPEAFF.

Written as DNA, the CDR3 is TGCGCCAGCAGCCCGGGACAAGTCACAGATACGCAGTATTTT. Translated: CASSPGQVTDTQYF. The V call is TRBV5-1, the J call TRBJ2-3; D possibly corresponds to TRBD1 (6 bases). Germline V CDR1 and CDR2: SGHRS, YFSETQ. This CDR3 region has 14 residues. Trimming removed 4 bases at V and 2 bases at J, with 11 bases between.

This clonotype was seen ten or more times. J is TRBJ2-7 and V is TRBV2; D perhaps matches TRBD2 (7 bases). The V gene's germline CDR1 is SNHLY and CDR2 FYNNEI. V lost 7 bases and J 1 base, leaving 14 bases between the germline ends. This CDR3 is 14 amino acids long. CDR3 DNA: TGTGCCAGCACCCTGGGGGGGCCATCCTACGAGCAGTACTTC. Translating it yields CASTLGGPSYEQYF.

This clonotype was recorded a few times. The rearrangement links TRBV19 to TRBJ1-3, with TRBD1 matching 7 bases. Germline assignment: CDR1 LNHDA and CDR2 SQIVND (reference sequence). CDR3 size: 18 residues. V was pared by 9 bases and J by 6 bases, with 23 bases of the junction left unmatched. The CDR3 sequence: CASRTGRGLAIASNTIYF. In nucleotides, the CDR3 is TGTGCCAGCCGCACGGGAAGGGGGCTTGCCATTGCGTCAAACACCATATATTTT. The full variable domain, with the rest looked up from reference TRBV19 and TRBJ1-3, is DGGITQSPKYLFRKEGQNVTLSCEQNLNHDAMYWYRQDPGQGLRLIYYSQIVNDFQKGDIAEGYSVSREKKESFPLTVTSAQKNPTAFYLCASRTGRGLAIASNTIYFGEGSWLTVV.

In its sample, this clonotype was seen a few times. This chain joins TRBV12-3 or TRBV12-4 and TRBJ1-2; perhaps TRBD1 as D (6 bases). The CDR3 is 13 amino acids. Trimming took 7 bases from V and 7 from J, leaving 16 bases between them. The CDR3 region is CASITLGGAGYTF. The DNA of the CDR3 is TGTGCCAGCATCACTTTGGGGGGCGCTGGCTACACCTTC.

This clonotype was counted a few times. The rearrangement joins TRBV12-3 or TRBV12-4 to TRBJ2-1; tentatively, D is TRBD2 (5 bases). CDR3 length: 12 residues. The ends were cut back, 5 bases at V and 4 bases at J, with 6 bases in the middle. The CDR3, as DNA: TGTGCCAGCAGTCCGGGGTACAATGAGCAGTTCTTC. This codes for CASSPGYNEQFF.

Only a few counts were recorded for this clonotype. The chain couples TRBV6-2 or TRBV6-3 to TRBJ1-1, with a possible D match to TRBD1 (5 bases). Trimming left V 0 bases short and J 3 bases short, with 14 bases between. Germline lookup yields CDR1 MNHEY and CDR2 SVGEGT. This CDR3 has 16 amino acids. This CDR3 reads CASSYSIWVGDTEAFF. The CDR3 coding sequence is TGTGCCAGCAGTTACTCGATATGGGTAGGGGACACTGAAGCTTTCTTT.

This clonotype was counted only a few times. This sequence joins TRBV2 and TRBJ1-1, with no clear D. Germline-derived CDR1 and CDR2 are SNHLY and FYNNEI. The CDR3 extends over 12 amino acids. Trimming removed 6 bases from V and 4 bases from J, with 9 bases in between. CDR3: CASRGWTTEAFF. The CDR3, as DNA: TGTGCCAGCAGAGGTTGGACCACTGAAGCTTTCTTT.

V is TRBV28 and J is TRBJ2-3; TRBD2 is a possible D gene (6 bases). The germline CDR1 and CDR2 sequences are MDHEN and SYDVKM. Trimming took off 3 bases at V and 4 bases at J, with 11 bases between the two ends. This CDR3 contains 14 residues. CDR3 nucleotide sequence: TGTGCCAGCAGTTTGGCCGGGAGCCCAGATACGCAGTATTTT. Translation gives CASSLAGSPDTQYF.

This clonotype was found a few times. The gene calls are TRBV12-3 or TRBV12-4 and TRBJ1-4; D is unresolved. Deletions cut 8 bases from V and 8 bases from J, with 15 bases between. The CDR3 spans 13 residues. CDR3 nucleotides: TGTGCCAGCGCGAACCATGGCCGGGAAAAACTGTTTTTT. Translated, it gives CASANHGREKLFF.

This clonotype was detected a few times. This rearrangement joins TRBV19 to TRBJ2-1; TRBD1 might be the D (6 bases). Trimming left V 3 bases short and J 0 bases short, with 15 bases between. CDR1 is LNHDA and CDR2 is SQIVND in the germline V gene (reference sequence). The CDR3 loop spans 17 amino acids. CDR3 region: CASSIREDSDSYNEQFF. The CDR3, as DNA: TGTGCCAGTAGTATTCGTGAGGACAGCGACTCCTACAATGAGCAGTTCTTC.

V gene TRBV5-1 combines with J gene TRBJ2-5; the D gene is possibly TRBD1 (6 bases). Trimming stripped 4 bases from V and 3 bases from J, with 13 bases between. Per germline, CDR1 SGHRS and CDR2 YFSETQ. This CDR3 is 14 amino acids long. In DNA, the CDR3 is TGCGCCAGCAGCACGATGAACAGGGAAGAGACCCAGTACTTC. Protein sequence: CASSTMNREETQYF.

The chain uses TRBV20-1 and TRBJ2-3, with 7 bases fitting TRBD2. The trim removed 1 base at V and 3 bases at J, leaving 7 bases unmatched. The germline gives CDR1 DFQATT, CDR2 SNEGSKA (reference sequence). The CDR3 is 15 residues long. CDR3 loop: CSARGNGGYTDTQYF. In DNA, the CDR3 is TGCAGTGCTAGAGGAAACGGGGGGTATACAGATACGCAGTATTTT.

V and J are TRBV9 and TRBJ2-1; TRBD2 matches 13 bases. Germline CDR1 and CDR2: SGDLS and YYNGEE. The CDR3 runs 16 residues. The V and J ends lost 4 bases and 4 bases, in that order; junction bases with no gene match: 5. The CDR3 spells CASSTGTSGDYNEQFF. In DNA, the CDR3 is TGTGCCAGCAGCACCGGGACTAGCGGGGATTACAATGAGCAGTTCTTC.

This clonotype was seen a handful of times. V is TRBV30 and J is TRBJ2-3; 9 nucleotides match TRBD2. The CDR3 consists of 15 residues. CDR1 GTSNPN and CDR2 SVGIG come from the germline V gene (reference sequence). The junction had 6 bases not matched to a gene; V was cut back by 2 bases and J by 3 bases. The CDR3 DNA sequence: TGTGCCTGGAGTAATCTAGCGGGATTAACAGATACGCAGTATTTT. This sequence encodes CAWSNLAGLTDTQYF.

The table lists this clonotype with a few counts. The chain's CDR3 is CASSQDGAVSPLHF. The CDR3 coding sequence is TGCGCCAGCAGCCAAGATGGGGCTGTTTCACCCCTCCACTTT. The chain carries TRBV4-1 and TRBJ1-6, with D possibly TRBD1 on 5 matching bases. The germline CDR1 and CDR2 sequences are MGHRA and YSYEKL. The CDR3 is 14 residues long. V was pared by 0 bases and J by 9 bases, with 9 bases between.

V is TRBV7-9 and J is TRBJ2-1, with D perhaps TRBD1 (5 bases). Germline values: CDR1 SEHNR, CDR2 FQNEAQ (reference sequence). V was trimmed by 1 base and J by 6 bases, leaving 10 bases between them. CDR3 length: 14 amino acids. As DNA, the CDR3 is TGTGCCAGCAGCTTAGTCGTTCAGGGCAATGAGCAGTTCTTC. Its translation is CASSLVVQGNEQFF. Together with reference TRBV7-9 and TRBJ2-1, the CDR3 gives the full variable domain: DTGVSQNPRHKITKRGQNVTFRCDPISEHNRLYWYRQTLGQGPEFLTYFQNEAQLEKSRLLSDRFSAERPKGSFSTLEIQRTEQGDSAMYLCASSLVVQGNEQFFGPGTRLTVL.